The T cell receptor beta chain described here comes from a study of neoadjuvant anti-PD-1 for oral cavity cancer. Study-wide points: With a few patients per group, TCR findings need larger cohorts.

Remarks on this clone: What it binds is unknown.

Profiling relied on immunoSEQ multiplex PCR, and the TCRdb table lists in-frame clones only, not all of them. The sample lists roughly 13,000 clones; under 60% were seen once. The receptor was derived from a person between 40 and 85 years old with oral cavity squamous cell carcinoma. This specimen consisted of tumor tissue, obtained before nivolumab (anti-PD-1) treatment.

DNA of the CDR3: TGTGCCAGCAGCTTAGATTGGGGTCAAGAGACCCAGTACTTC. Amino acids: CASSLDWGQETQYF. The chain couples TRBV11-2 to TRBJ2-5; D remains unclear. The CDR3 is 14 amino acids. V lost 0 bases to trimming and J lost 2 bases, with 7 bases between them. Germline lookup yields CDR1 SGHAT and CDR2 FQNNGV. The complete variable domain, with remaining parts taken from reference TRBV11-2 and TRBJ2-5, reads EAGVAQSPRYKIIEKRQSVAFWCNPISGHATLYWYQQILGQGPKLLIQFQNNGVVDDSQLPKDRFSAERLKGVDSTLKIQPAKLEDSAVYLCASSLDWGQETQYFGPGTRLLVL.